A single sample gave rise to the 26 T cell receptor beta chains below, sequenced in a study of beta chain features in type 1 diabetes. Study conclusions and caveats: Moderate but significant shortening of TCRB CDR3s was recorded in all four CD4+ subsets from Type 1 diabetes patients.

Their recognized antigens are unknown. Investigators reverse transcribed all isolated RNA, so they sequenced expressed TCRB transcripts. TCRdb keeps only in-frame clones here, not all; method: immunoSEQ multiplex PCR. The sample has 300,000 to 450,000 clones; about 12% are singletons. Sequenced sample: naive CD4+ T cells from blood. Every receptor here comes from a young woman with type 1 diabetes.

This clone has more than one count but fewer than ten. This chain links TRBV7-3 with TRBJ2-7; 8 nucleotides align to TRBD1. This CDR3 contains 13 residues. The trim removed 2 bases at V and 6 bases at J, leaving 3 bases unmatched. Germline V lookup: CDR1 SGHTA, CDR2 FQGTGA. CDR3 region: CASSLGQGREQYF. The CDR3 region has the DNA TGTGCCAGCAGCTTAGGACAGGGTCGCGAGCAGTACTTC.

This chain links TRBV20-1 with TRBJ2-7; D is unresolved. Germline loops: CDR1 DFQATT, CDR2 SNEGSKA (reference sequence). V was clipped by 6 bases and J by 4 bases, with 7 bases between them. The CDR3 consists of 10 residues. Here the CDR3 DNA reads TGCAGTGCCACTTTATACGAGCAGTACTTC. This gives the protein CSATLYEQYF.

This clone was counted once. The V call is TRBV4-3, the J call TRBJ1-5; tentative D call: TRBD1 (6 bases). With 2 bases removed from V and 6 bases from J, the gap between germline ends came to 14 bases. Germline V lookup: CDR1 LGHNA, CDR2 YSLEER. CDR3 length: 15 amino acids. The CDR3 here is CASSQPTGVAQPQHF. The CDR3 region has the DNA TGCGCCAGCAGCCAACCGACAGGCGTGGCTCAGCCCCAGCATTTT.

The chain is built from TRBV9 and TRBJ2-7; 11 positions match TRBD1. The CDR3 is 14 residues long. Germline V CDR1 and CDR2: SGDLS, YYNGEE. J lost 10 bases, V lost 3 bases, and 9 bases had no gene match. CDR3 amino acids: CASSDAGQGARQYF. The CDR3, as DNA: TGTGCCAGCAGCGATGCAGGACAGGGGGCCCGCCAGTACTTC. The entire variable domain, with the rest obtained from reference TRBV9 and TRBJ2-7, is as follows: DSGVTQTPKHLITATGQRVTLRCSPRSGDLSVYWYQQSLDQGLQFLIQYYNGEERAKGNILERFSAQQFPDLHSELNLSSLELGDSALYFCASSDAGQGARQYFGPGTRLTVT.

The chain uses TRBV5-1 and TRBJ2-3, with 10 bases fitting TRBD2. This CDR3 comprises 17 residues. The germline CDR1 and CDR2 sequences are SGHRS and YFSETQ. With 4 bases clipped from V and 1 base from J, the junction kept 9 bases outside the gene matches. CDR3 sequence: CASSLRLAGDRTDTQYF. The CDR3 DNA reads TGCGCCAGCAGCCTAAGACTAGCGGGTGATCGCACAGATACGCAGTATTTT.

V usage is TRBV28 and J usage is TRBJ2-1; D unclear. V lost 6 bases and J lost 4, with 10 bases in between. The length of the CDR3 is 13 residues. CDR1 is MDHEN and CDR2 is SYDVKM in the germline V gene. CDR3: CASSTGGYNEQFF. The DNA of the CDR3 is TGTGCCAGCAGCACCGGTGGTTACAATGAGCAGTTCTTC.

This clone came up a few times. This chain uses TRBV5-4 with TRBJ1-4; TRBD1 might be the D (6 bases). The CDR3 runs 15 residues. Germline CDR1 is SGHNT and CDR2 is YYREEE (reference sequence). The V gene lost 4 bases and the J gene lost 10 bases, with 20 bases spanning the gap. CDR3 amino acids: CASSPGGAMSGKLFF. The CDR3, as DNA: TGTGCCAGCAGCCCCGGGGGGGCAATGAGTGGAAAACTGTTTTTT.

There are a few counts of this clone. This rearrangement joins TRBV9 to TRBJ2-7; 7 bases are shared with TRBD1. The CDR3 runs 16 residues. Germline CDR1 is SGDLS and CDR2 is YYNGEE. V trimming: 0 bases; J trimming: 5 bases; junction bases outside the gene matches: 11. The CDR3 nucleotides read TGTGCCAGCAGCGTAGGAGATTCCAGGGGGAAGGACGAGCAGTACTTC. Protein sequence: CASSVGDSRGKDEQYF.

The chain has TRBV11-3 and TRBJ2-5, with TRBD1 as a possible D gene (6 bases). Germline lookup yields CDR1 SGHNT and CDR2 YENEEA. V lost 5 bases and J lost 2, with 12 bases in between. CDR3 length: 14 residues. CDR3 sequence: CASSPGVSQETQYF. DNA for the CDR3: TGTGCCAGCAGCCCAGGGGTTTCGCAAGAGACCCAGTACTTC. Full variable domain (remainder filled in from reference TRBV11-3 and TRBJ2-5): EAGVVQSPRYKIIEKKQPVAFWCNPISGHNTLYWYLQNLGQGPELLIRYENEEAVDDSQLPKDRFSAERLKGVDSTLKIQPAELGDSAVYLCASSPGVSQETQYFGPGTRLLVL.

The chain recombines TRBV4-3 with TRBJ2-3; the D gene is possibly TRBD2 (6 bases). The germline V and J ends were trimmed by 4 bases and 4 bases, with 15 bases remaining between them. Germline CDR1 is LGHNA and CDR2 is YSLEER. The CDR3 is 15 amino acids. The CDR3 DNA is TGCGCCAGCAGCCGAAATATACTAGCCCCAGATACGCAGTATTTT. It translates to CASSRNILAPDTQYF.

This clone was recorded a few times. This rearrangement joins TRBV30 to TRBJ2-7; TRBD1 is a possible D gene (6 bases). V lost 0 bases to trimming and J lost 3 bases, with 12 bases between them. The germline V gene has CDR1 GTSNPN and CDR2 SVGIG (reference sequence). This CDR3 is built from 14 residues. CDR3 residues: CAWSVPPGVYEQYF. The CDR3, as DNA: TGTGCCTGGAGTGTACCCCCAGGGGTCTACGAGCAGTACTTC.

Remarks on this clone: The sample contains more than one DNA sequence encoding this CDR3. J is TRBJ1-1 and V is TRBV18, with no clear D. This CDR3 comprises 13 residues. The V and J ends lost 0 bases and 1 base respectively, with 3 bases between them. Germline V CDR1 and CDR2: KGHSH, LQKENI. The CDR3 protein is CASSPPANTEAFF. Written as DNA, the CDR3 is TGTGCCAGCTCACCACCGGCGAACACTGAAGCTTTCTTT.

As DNA, the CDR3 is TGTGCCTGGATGGAGGCAGGATCCTACAATGAGCAGTTCTTC. Its translation: CAWMEAGSYNEQFF. The chain is built from TRBV30 and TRBJ2-1; perhaps TRBD2 as D (5 bases). The V gene's germline CDR1 is GTSNPN and CDR2 SVGIG (reference sequence). The ends were cut back, 4 bases at V and 1 base at J, with 11 bases in the middle. This CDR3 has 14 residues.

The genes are TRBV5-6 and TRBJ1-4; D gene ambiguous. CDR1 and CDR2 (germline): SGHDT, YYEEEE. Trimming pared 1 base from V and 5 bases from J, leaving 12 bases between. The CDR3 length is 15 residues. This chain's CDR3 is CASSLHQLRNEKLFF. The CDR3 nucleotides are TGTGCCAGCAGCTTGCATCAACTCCGAAATGAAAAACTGTTTTTT.

This clone has only a few counts. CDR3 nucleotides: TGTGCCAGCAGCTTATGGCTCACGGGACAGGCTAACTATGGCTACACCTTC. This translates into CASSLWLTGQANYGYTF. The gene calls are TRBV7-2 and TRBJ1-2; 8 positions match TRBD1. With V trimmed by 2 bases and J by 0 bases, 8 bases remained unmatched. The CDR3 has 17 amino acids. CDR1 and CDR2 from the germline V gene are SGHTA and FQGNSA.

V usage is TRBV7-9 and J usage is TRBJ2-1; unclear D gene. The CDR3 sequence is 15 residues long. V was shortened by 10 bases and J by 0 bases, with 16 bases between the two germline ends. Germline CDR1 SEHNR, CDR2 FQNEAQ (reference sequence). CDR3 sequence reads: CATAEVRSSYNEQFF. The CDR3 DNA is TGTGCCACCGCAGAAGTCCGTTCCTCCTACAATGAGCAGTTCTTC.

The chain combines TRBV2 with TRBJ2-3; D is uncertain. The CDR3 is 14 residues long. The V gene lost 6 bases and the J gene lost 0 bases, with 10 bases spanning the gap. The germline V gene has CDR1 SNHLY and CDR2 FYNNEI. The CDR3 nucleotides are TGTGCCAGCAGGTTCAGGTCTAGCACAGATACGCAGTATTTT. Translating gives CASRFRSSTDTQYF.

The chain links TRBV5-1 to TRBJ2-3, with 12 bases lining up with TRBD2. This CDR3 has 16 residues. Germline values: CDR1 SGHRS, CDR2 YFSETQ. The ends lost 4 bases at V and 0 bases at J; junction bases unmatched: 3. CDR3 sequence reads: CASSEGLAGSTDTQYF. Here the CDR3 DNA reads TGCGCCAGCAGCGAAGGACTAGCGGGGAGCACAGATACGCAGTATTTT.

This clone was counted a few times. The genes are TRBV29-1 and TRBJ1-2, with D possibly TRBD1 on 6 matching bases. Germline assignment: CDR1 SQVTM and CDR2 ANQGSEA. Trimming left V 6 bases short and J 7 bases short, with 21 bases between. This CDR3 is built from 14 residues. CDR3 nucleotides: TGCAGCGTAGACGACCCACTGGGGGCGATTGGCTACACCTTC. It specifies CSVDDPLGAIGYTF.

The J gene is TRBJ2-4, the V gene TRBV30; 9 bases align to TRBD1. Germline CDR1 is GTSNPN and CDR2 is SVGIG (reference sequence). Trimming at V came to 5 bases and at J to 0 bases, leaving 14 bases not matched to a gene. The CDR3 loop spans 18 amino acids. As DNA, the CDR3 is TGTGCCTGGGAATTCACGGGACAGGGATGTCTAGCCAAAAACATTCAGTACTTC. This codes for CAWEFTGQGCLAKNIQYF.

V gene TRBV30 combines with J gene TRBJ2-6, with a possible D match to TRBD1 (5 bases). CDR1 GTSNPN and CDR2 SVGIG come from the germline V gene (reference sequence). The CDR3 contains 17 residues. Trimming took off 1 base at V and 0 bases at J, with 13 bases between the two ends. CDR3 loop: CAWSAGPLNSGANVLTF. CDR3 DNA: TGTGCCTGGAGTGCAGGGCCCCTGAACTCTGGGGCCAACGTCCTGACTTTC.

The gene calls are TRBV4-3 and TRBJ2-1, with 12 bases lining up with TRBD2. Per the germline V gene, CDR1 is LGHNA and CDR2 is YSLEER. J gave up 7 bases and V 2 bases, and 6 bases lay outside the gene matches. The CDR3 has 16 amino acids. DNA of the CDR3: TGCGCCAGCAGCCAACCTGGACTAGCGGGAAAAAATGAGCAGTTCTTC. Its translation is CASSQPGLAGKNEQFF.

The J gene is TRBJ1-2, the V gene TRBV5-4; D is uncertain. Trimming left V 1 base short and J 2 bases short, with 12 bases between. There are 15 residues in the CDR3. Germline lookup yields CDR1 SGHNT and CDR2 YYREEE (reference sequence). The chain's CDR3 is CASSLTGGRNYGYTF. The CDR3 DNA reads TGTGCCAGCAGCTTGACCGGAGGCAGGAACTATGGCTACACCTTC.

A few counts support this clone. The DNA for the CDR3 is TGTGCCAGCAGCTTGACAGGGGCGAGGAACACTGAAGCTTTCTTT. Translated, it gives CASSLTGARNTEAFF. This chain uses TRBV5-4 with TRBJ1-1; TRBD1 matches at 7 bases. The trim removed 1 base at V and 1 base at J, leaving 4 bases unmatched. From germline, CDR1 is SGHNT and CDR2 YYREEE (reference sequence). The CDR3 has 15 amino acids.

This clone was recorded a few times. The CDR3 DNA follows: TGTGCCAGCAGTTTAGCGGGAGGGCCGCATCGGGAGCTGTTTTTT. Protein sequence: CASSLAGGPHRELFF. The chain joins TRBV28 to TRBJ2-2, with TRBD2 matching over 9 bases. V dropped 2 bases and J dropped 9; count of bases not matched to a gene: 7. The CDR3 contains 15 residues. Germline CDR1 is MDHEN and CDR2 is SYDVKM.

The table lists this clone with a few counts. The rearrangement joins TRBV19 to TRBJ1-5, with unresolved D. Germline lookup yields CDR1 LNHDA and CDR2 SQIVND (reference sequence). V lost 3 bases and J lost 1, with 10 bases in between. The CDR3 sequence is 15 residues long. As DNA, the CDR3 is TGTGCCAGTAGTATCCCCGGTTGGAGCAATCAGCCCCAGCATTTT. This sequence encodes CASSIPGWSNQPQHF.